The T cell receptor beta chain under discussion was sequenced for a study of PD-1 blockade in classical Hodgkin lymphoma. Study observations and caveats: A reduction in baseline TCR diversity was reportedly seen in newly diagnosed patients relative to healthy donors.

As regards this clone: Its antigen is unidentified.

V lost 4 bases, J lost 5 bases, and 5 bases stayed unmatched. The CDR3 spans 16 residues. Germline V gene lookup returns CDR1 SGHTA and CDR2 FQGNSA. Regarding time point: cycle 4 day 1 (C4D1), after five to seven weeks of nivolumab. In every patient, relapse followed autologous stem cell transplantation, while exposure to brentuximab vedotin differed. Sequencing was performed with immunoSEQ multiplex PCR; in TCRdb, only in-frame clones are kept and a portion is missing. The sample lists some 93,000 clones; over 80% were seen once. This specimen was peripheral blood mononuclear cells (PBMCs), taken before the fourth cycle of nivolumab. This clonotype originated in a human donor with classical Hodgkin lymphoma. V gene TRBV7-2 combines with J gene TRBJ2-2; 12 bases are shared with TRBD2. The DNA for the CDR3 is TGTGCCAGCAGCTACACTAGCGGGAGGTTTACCGGGGAGCTGTTTTTT. As protein: CASSYTSGRFTGELFF.